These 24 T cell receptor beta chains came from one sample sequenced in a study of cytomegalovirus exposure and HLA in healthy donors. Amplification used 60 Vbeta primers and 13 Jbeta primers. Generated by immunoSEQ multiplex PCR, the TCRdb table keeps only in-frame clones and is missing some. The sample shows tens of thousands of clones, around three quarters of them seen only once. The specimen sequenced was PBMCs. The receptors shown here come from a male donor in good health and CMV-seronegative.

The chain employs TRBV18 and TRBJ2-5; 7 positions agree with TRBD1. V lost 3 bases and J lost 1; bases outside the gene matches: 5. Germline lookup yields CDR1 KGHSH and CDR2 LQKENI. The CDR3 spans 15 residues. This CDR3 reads CASSPPTGTQETQYF. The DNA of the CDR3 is TGTGCCAGCTCACCCCCGACAGGGACCCAAGAGACCCAGTACTTC.

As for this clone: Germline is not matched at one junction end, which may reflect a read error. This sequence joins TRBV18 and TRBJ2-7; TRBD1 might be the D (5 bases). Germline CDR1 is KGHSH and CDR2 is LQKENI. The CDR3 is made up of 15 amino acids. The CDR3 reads CASSNLRVHSYEQCF. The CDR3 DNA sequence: TGTGCCAGCTCAAATCTCAGGGTTCACTCCTACGAGCAGTGCTTC.

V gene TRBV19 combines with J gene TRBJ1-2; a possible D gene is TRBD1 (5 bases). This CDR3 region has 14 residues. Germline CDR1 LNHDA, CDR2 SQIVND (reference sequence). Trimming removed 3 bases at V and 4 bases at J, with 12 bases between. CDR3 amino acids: CASSIDSQIYGYTF. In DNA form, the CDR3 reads TGTGCCAGTAGTATCGACAGTCAAATCTATGGCTACACCTTC.

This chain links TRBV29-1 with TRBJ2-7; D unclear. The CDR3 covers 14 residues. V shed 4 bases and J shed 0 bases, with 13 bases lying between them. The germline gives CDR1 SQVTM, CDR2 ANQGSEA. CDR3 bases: TGCAGCGTTGTTTCTGGGCCGCACTCCTACGAGCAGTACTTC. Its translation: CSVVSGPHSYEQYF.

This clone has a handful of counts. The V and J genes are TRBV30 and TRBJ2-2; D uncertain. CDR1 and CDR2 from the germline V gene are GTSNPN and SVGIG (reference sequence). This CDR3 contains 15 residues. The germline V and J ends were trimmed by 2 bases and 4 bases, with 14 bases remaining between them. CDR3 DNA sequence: TGTGCCTGGAGTTTGTCCCCCCAACTCACCGGGGAGCTGTTTTTT. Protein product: CAWSLSPQLTGELFF.

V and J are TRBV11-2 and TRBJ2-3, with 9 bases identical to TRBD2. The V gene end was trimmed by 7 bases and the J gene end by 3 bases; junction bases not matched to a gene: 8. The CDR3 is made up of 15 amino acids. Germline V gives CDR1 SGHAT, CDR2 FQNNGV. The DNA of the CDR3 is TGTGCCAGCAAAGAGGGCAGCGGGGGGACAGATACGCAGTATTTT. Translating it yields CASKEGSGGTDTQYF.

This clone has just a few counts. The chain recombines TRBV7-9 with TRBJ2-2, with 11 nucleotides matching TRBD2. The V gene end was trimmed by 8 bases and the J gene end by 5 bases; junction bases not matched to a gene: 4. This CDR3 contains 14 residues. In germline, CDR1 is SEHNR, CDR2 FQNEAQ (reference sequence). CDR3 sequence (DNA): TGTGCCAGCGTACTAGCGGGAGAGACCGGGGAGCTGTTTTTT. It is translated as CASVLAGETGELFF.

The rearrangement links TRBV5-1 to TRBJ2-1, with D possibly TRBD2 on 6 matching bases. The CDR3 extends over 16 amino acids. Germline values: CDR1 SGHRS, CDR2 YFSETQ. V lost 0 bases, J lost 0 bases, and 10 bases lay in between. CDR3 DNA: TGCGCCAGCAGCTTGGTTCCGGGAGACTCCTACAATGAGCAGTTCTTC. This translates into CASSLVPGDSYNEQFF.

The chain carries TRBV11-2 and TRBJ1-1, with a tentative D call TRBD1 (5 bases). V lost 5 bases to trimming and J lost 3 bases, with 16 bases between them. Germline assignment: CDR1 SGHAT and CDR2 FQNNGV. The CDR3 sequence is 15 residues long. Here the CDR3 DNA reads TGTGCCAGCAGCCTGACCGCCCTGGGGCACACTGAAGCTTTCTTT. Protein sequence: CASSLTALGHTEAFF.

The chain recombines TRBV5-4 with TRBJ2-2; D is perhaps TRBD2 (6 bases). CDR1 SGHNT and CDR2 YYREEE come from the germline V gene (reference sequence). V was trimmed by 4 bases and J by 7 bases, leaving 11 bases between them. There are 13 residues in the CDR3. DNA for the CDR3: TGTGCCAGCAGCCTCTGGGGGGTCGGGGAGCTGTTTTTT. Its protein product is CASSLWGVGELFF.

In DNA form, the CDR3 reads TGCGCCAGCACGTCGAGGACAGATACAGATACGCAGTATTTT. Amino acids: CASTSRTDTDTQYF. The rearrangement joins TRBV5-1 to TRBJ2-3; perhaps TRBD1 as D (6 bases). This CDR3 spans 14 amino acids. The germline gives CDR1 SGHRS, CDR2 YFSETQ. Trimming took 6 bases from V and 3 from J, leaving 14 bases between them.

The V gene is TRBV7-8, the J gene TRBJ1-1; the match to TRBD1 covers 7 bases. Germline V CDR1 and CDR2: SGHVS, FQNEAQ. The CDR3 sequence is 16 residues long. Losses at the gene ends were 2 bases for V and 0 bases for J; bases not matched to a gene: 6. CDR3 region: CASSLRNRGVNTEAFF. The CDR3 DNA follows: TGTGCCAGCAGCTTACGCAACAGGGGCGTGAACACTGAAGCTTTCTTT.

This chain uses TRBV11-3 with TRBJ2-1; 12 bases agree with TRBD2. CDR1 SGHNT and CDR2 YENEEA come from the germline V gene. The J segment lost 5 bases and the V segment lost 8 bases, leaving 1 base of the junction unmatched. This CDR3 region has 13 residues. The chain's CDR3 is CASGTSGHNEQFF. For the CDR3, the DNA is TGTGCCAGCGGGACTAGCGGGCACAATGAGCAGTTCTTC. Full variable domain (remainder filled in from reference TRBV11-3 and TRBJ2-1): EAGVVQSPRYKIIEKKQPVAFWCNPISGHNTLYWYLQNLGQGPELLIRYENEEAVDDSQLPKDRFSAERLKGVDSTLKIQPAELGDSAVYLCASGTSGHNEQFFGPGTRLTVL.

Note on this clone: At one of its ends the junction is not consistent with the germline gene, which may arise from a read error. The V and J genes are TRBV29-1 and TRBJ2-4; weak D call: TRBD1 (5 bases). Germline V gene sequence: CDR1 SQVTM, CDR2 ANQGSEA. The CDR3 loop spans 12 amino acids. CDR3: CSVVDQGNSQYF. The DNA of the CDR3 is TGCAGCGTTGTCGATCAGGGAAACAGTCAGTACTTC.

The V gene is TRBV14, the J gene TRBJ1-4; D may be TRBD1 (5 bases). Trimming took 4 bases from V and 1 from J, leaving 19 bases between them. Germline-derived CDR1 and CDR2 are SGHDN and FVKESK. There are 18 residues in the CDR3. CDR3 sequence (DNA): TGTGCCAGCAGCCCCCTGCAGGGAGGATCAGGAACTAATGAAAAACTGTTTTTT. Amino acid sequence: CASSPLQGGSGTNEKLFF.

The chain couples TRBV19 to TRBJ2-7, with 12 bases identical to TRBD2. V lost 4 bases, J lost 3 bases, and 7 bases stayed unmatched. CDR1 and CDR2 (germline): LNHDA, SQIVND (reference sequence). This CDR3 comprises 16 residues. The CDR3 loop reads CASSTAGLAGRYEQYF. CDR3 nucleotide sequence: TGTGCCAGTAGTACCGCAGGACTAGCGGGACGCTACGAGCAGTACTTC.

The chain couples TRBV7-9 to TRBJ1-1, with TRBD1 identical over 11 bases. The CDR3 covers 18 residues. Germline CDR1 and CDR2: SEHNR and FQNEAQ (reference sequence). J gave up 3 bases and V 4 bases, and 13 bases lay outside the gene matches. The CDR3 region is CASSSSPGTGGSDTEAFF. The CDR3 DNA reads TGTGCCAGCAGCTCCTCTCCCGGGACAGGGGGAAGTGACACTGAAGCTTTCTTT.

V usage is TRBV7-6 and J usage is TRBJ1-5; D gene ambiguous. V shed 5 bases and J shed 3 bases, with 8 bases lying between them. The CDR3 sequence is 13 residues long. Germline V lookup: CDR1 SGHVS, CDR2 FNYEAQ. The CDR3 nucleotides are TGTGCCAGCAGCAGAGGGTCCAATCAGCCCCAGCATTTT. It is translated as CASSRGSNQPQHF.

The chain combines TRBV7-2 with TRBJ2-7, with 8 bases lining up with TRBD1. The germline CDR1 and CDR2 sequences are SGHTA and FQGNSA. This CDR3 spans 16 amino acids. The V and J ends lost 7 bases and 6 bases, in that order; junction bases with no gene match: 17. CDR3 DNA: TGTGCCAGCAATAATCGTGGGACAGGAGGCTTAGGCGAGCAGTACTTC. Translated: CASNNRGTGGLGEQYF.

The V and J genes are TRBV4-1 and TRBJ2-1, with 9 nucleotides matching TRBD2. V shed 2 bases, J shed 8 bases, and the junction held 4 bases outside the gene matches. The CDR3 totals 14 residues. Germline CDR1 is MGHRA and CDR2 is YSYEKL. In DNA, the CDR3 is TGCGCCAGCAGCCAACCTGGCGGGGGGGATGAGCAGTTCTTC. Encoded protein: CASSQPGGGDEQFF.

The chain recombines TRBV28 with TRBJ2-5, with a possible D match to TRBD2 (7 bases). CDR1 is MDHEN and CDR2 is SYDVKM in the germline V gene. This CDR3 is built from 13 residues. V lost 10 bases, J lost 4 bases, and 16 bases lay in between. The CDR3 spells CATEQGRGETQYF. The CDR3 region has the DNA TGTGCCACCGAGCAGGGGAGGGGAGAGACCCAGTACTTC.

The CDR3, as DNA: TGTGCCAGCGCGTCCGGGACTAGTCATTCCGAGCAGTACTTC. It yields the protein CASASGTSHSEQYF. J is TRBJ2-7 and V is TRBV18, with 8 bases identical to TRBD2. Germline CDR1 is KGHSH and CDR2 is LQKENI. The CDR3 sequence is 14 residues long. V shed 8 bases, J shed 6 bases, and the junction held 12 bases outside the gene matches. The whole variable domain, filled in from reference TRBV18 and TRBJ2-7, reads NAGVMQNPRHLVRRRGQEARLRCSPMKGHSHVYWYRQLPEEGLKFMVYLQKENIIDESGMPKERFSAEFPKEGPSILRIQQVVRGDSAAYFCASASGTSHSEQYFGPGTRLTVT.

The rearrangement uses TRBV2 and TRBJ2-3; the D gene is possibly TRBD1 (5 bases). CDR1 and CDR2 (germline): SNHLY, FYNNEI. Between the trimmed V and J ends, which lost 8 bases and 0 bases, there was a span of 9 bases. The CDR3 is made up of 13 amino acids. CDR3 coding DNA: TGTGCCAGCCCACAGGAGAGCACAGATACGCAGTATTTT. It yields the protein CASPQESTDTQYF.

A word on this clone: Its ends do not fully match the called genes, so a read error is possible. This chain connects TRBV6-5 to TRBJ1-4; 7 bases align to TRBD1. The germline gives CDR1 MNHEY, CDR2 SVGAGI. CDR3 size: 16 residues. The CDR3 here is CASSYSGTGVNGKLFF. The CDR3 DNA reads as TGTGCCAGCAGTTACTCGGGAACAGGGGTGAATGGAAAACTGTTTTTT.